This T cell receptor beta chain was observed in a study of radiotherapy plus CTLA-4 blockade in lung cancer. Across the study: Under 20% of enrolled patients responded objectively, and around 30% had disease control.

The assay was immunoSEQ multiplex PCR, and TCRdb's table has in-frame clones only and misses some. The data contain about 85,000 clones, 70% to 90% of them singletons. Study-level results: Early blood T cell clone dynamics, with interferon-beta, were reported to best predict response.

In regard to this clone: The antigen is undetermined.

This TCR was recovered from a human donor with non-small cell lung cancer who had a partial response to radiotherapy plus ipilimumab. Sequencing was performed on peripheral blood, taken from a patient treated with radiotherapy plus ipilimumab.

The CDR3 DNA follows: TGCGCCAGCGCACTTGGGGCAGGCGGCAATCAGCCCCAGCATTTT. It is translated as CASALGAGGNQPQHF. The V gene is TRBV5-1, the J gene TRBJ1-5, with D possibly being TRBD1 (5 bases). Trimming pared 7 bases from V and 2 bases from J, leaving 16 bases between. The CDR3 consists of 15 residues. Germline V gene data show CDR1 as SGHRS and CDR2 as YFSETQ.